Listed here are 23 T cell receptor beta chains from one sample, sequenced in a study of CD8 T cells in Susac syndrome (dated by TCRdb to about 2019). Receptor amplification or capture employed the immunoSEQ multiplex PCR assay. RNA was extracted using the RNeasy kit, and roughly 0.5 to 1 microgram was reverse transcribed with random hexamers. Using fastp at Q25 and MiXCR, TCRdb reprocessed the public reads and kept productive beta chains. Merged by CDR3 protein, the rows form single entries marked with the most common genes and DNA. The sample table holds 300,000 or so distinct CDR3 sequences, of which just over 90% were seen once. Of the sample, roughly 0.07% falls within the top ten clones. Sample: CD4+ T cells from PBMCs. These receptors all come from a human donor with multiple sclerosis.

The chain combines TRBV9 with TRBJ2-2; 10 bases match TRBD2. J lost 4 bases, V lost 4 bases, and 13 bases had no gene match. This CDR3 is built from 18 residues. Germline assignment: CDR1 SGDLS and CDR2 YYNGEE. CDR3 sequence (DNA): TGTGCCAGCAGCCCTAGGGCCACCGCTAGCGGGGGCACCGGGGAGCTGTTTTTT. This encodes CASSPRATASGGTGELFF.

CDR3 loop: CASSLGGANTDTQYF. The DNA for the CDR3 is TGTGCCAGCAGCTTAGGCGGCGCGAACACAGATACGCAGTATTTT. The chain employs TRBV7-9 and TRBJ2-3, with D unresolved. From germline, CDR1 is SEHNR and CDR2 FQNEAQ (reference sequence). The CDR3 consists of 15 residues. Trimming shortened V by 1 base and J by 2 bases, and 10 bases separated the two germline ends.

This CDR3 is CASSLDPLAGLYNEQFF. CDR3 in DNA: TGTGCCAGCAGCTTAGACCCCTTAGCGGGACTCTACAATGAGCAGTTCTTC. The rearrangement joins TRBV7-3 to TRBJ2-1, with TRBD2 matching 8 bases. CDR3 length: 17 residues. V dropped 2 bases and J dropped 3; count of bases not matched to a gene: 9. CDR1 is SGHTA and CDR2 is FQGTGA in the germline V gene.

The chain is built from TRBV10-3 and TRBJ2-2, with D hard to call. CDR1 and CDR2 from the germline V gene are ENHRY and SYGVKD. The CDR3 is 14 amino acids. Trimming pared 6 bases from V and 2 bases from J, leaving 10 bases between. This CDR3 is CAISLTENTGELFF. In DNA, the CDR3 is TGTGCCATCAGCCTGACGGAAAACACCGGGGAGCTGTTTTTT.

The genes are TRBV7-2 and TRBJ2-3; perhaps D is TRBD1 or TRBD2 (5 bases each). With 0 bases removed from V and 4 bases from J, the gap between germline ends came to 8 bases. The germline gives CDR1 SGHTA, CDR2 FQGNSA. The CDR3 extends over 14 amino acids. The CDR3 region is CASSLAGTPDTQYF. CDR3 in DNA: TGTGCCAGCAGCTTAGCAGGGACCCCAGATACGCAGTATTTT.

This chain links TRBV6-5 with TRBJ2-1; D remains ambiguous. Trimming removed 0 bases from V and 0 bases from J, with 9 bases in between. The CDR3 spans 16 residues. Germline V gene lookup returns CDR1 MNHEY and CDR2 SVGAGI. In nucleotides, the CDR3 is TGTGCCAGCAGTTACTCCACGGCTTTCTCCTACAATGAGCAGTTCTTC. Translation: CASSYSTAFSYNEQFF.

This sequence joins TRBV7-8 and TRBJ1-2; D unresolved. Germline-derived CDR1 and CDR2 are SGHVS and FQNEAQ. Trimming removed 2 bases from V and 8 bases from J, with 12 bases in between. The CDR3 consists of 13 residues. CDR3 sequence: CASSLHRRGGYTF. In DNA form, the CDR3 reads TGTGCCAGCAGCTTACACCGGCGCGGGGGCTACACCTTC.

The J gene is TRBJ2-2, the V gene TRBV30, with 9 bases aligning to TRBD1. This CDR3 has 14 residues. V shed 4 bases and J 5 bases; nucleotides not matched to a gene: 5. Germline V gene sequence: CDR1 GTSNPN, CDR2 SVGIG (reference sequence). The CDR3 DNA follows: TGTGCCTGGATTCCGGGACAGGGTACCGGGGAGCTGTTTTTT. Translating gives CAWIPGQGTGELFF.

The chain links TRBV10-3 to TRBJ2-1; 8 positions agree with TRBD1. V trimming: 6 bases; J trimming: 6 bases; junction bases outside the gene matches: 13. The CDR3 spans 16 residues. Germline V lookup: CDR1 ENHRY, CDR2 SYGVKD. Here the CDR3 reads CAISATQGAGGNEQFF. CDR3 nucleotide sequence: TGTGCCATCAGCGCAACCCAGGGGGCAGGGGGCAATGAGCAGTTCTTC.

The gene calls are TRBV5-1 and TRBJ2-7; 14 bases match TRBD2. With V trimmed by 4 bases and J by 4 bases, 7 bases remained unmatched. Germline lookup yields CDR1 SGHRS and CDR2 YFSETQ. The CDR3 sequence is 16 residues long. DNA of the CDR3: TGCGCCAGCAGCCAGACTAGCGGGAGGGCCGGGTACGAGCAGTACTTC. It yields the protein CASSQTSGRAGYEQYF.

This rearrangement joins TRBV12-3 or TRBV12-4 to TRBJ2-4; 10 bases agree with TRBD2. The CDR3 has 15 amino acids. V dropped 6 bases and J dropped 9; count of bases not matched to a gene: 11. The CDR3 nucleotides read TGTGCCAGCAGGGAAAGCGGGAGGGCCATAACCATTCAGTACTTC. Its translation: CASRESGRAITIQYF.

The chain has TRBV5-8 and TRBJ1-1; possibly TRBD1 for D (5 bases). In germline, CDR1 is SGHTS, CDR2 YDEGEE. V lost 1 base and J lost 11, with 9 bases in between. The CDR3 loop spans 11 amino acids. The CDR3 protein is CASSLFEGAFF. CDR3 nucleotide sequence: TGTGCCAGCAGCTTGTTTGAGGGGGCTTTCTTT.

The CDR3 DNA sequence: TGTGCCAGCAGCTTAGTTTGGGGACGTGACTATGGCTACACCTTC. Amino acid sequence: CASSLVWGRDYGYTF. This chain links TRBV7-9 with TRBJ1-2, with D possibly TRBD1 on 5 matching bases. CDR1 is SEHNR, CDR2 FQNEAQ, per germline (reference sequence). The CDR3 spans 15 residues. V was pared by 1 base and J by 3 bases, with 12 bases between.

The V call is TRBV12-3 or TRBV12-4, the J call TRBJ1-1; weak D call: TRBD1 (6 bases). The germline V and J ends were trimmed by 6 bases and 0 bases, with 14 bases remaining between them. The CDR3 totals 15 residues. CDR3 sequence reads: CASSPLGGVNTEAFF. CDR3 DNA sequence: TGTGCCAGCAGCCCCCTCGGGGGCGTGAACACTGAAGCTTTCTTT.

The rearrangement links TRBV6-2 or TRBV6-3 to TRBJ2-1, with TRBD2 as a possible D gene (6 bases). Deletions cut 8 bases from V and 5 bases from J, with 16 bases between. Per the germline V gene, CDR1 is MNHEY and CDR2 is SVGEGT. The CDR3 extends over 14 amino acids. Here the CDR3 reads CASRDFSPHNEQFF. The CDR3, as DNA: TGTGCCAGCCGGGACTTCTCACCACACAATGAGCAGTTCTTC.

The CDR3, as DNA: TGTGCCAGCAGTTTGGGGAAGACAGTTACAGGGGCTCGAGGCTCCTACAATGAGCAGTTCTTC. This encodes CASSLGKTVTGARGSYNEQFF. J is TRBJ2-1 and V is TRBV25-1, with 7 bases fitting TRBD1. CDR1 MGHDK and CDR2 SYGVNS come from the germline V gene. This CDR3 contains 21 residues. The trim removed 5 bases at V and 0 bases at J, leaving 22 bases unmatched.

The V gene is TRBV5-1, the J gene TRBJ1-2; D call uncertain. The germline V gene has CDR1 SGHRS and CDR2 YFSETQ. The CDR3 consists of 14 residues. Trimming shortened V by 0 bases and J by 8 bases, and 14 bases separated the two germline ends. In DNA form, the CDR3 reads TGCGCCAGCAGCTTGGACACACCCTTCGGCGGCTACACCTTC. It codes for CASSLDTPFGGYTF.

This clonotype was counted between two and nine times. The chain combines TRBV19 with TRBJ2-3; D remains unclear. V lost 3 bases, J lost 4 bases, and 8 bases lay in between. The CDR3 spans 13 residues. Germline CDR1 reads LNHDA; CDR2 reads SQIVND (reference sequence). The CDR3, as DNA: TGTGCCAGTAGTATCACGGCGGCAGATACGCAGTATTTT. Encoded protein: CASSITAADTQYF.

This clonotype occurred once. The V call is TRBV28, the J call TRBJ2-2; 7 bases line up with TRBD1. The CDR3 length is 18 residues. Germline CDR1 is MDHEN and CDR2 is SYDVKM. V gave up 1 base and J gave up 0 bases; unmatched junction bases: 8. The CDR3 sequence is CASSLLWTGQPNTGELFF. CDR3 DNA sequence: TGTGCCAGCAGTTTATTATGGACGGGACAGCCGAACACCGGGGAGCTGTTTTTT.

CDR3 amino acids: CASSFLSPDGYTF. The CDR3 bases are TGTGCCAGCAGCTTCCTGAGTCCGGATGGCTACACCTTC. The rearrangement joins TRBV7-2 to TRBJ1-2; D gene uncertain. V was clipped by 3 bases and J by 6 bases, with 11 bases between them. The germline V gene has CDR1 SGHTA and CDR2 FQGNSA. This CDR3 spans 13 amino acids.

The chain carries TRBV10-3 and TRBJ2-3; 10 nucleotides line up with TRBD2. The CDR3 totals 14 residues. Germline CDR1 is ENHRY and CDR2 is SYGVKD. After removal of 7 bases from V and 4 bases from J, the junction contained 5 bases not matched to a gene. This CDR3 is CAINTLAGADTQYF. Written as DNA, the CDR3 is TGTGCCATCAACACCCTAGCGGGAGCAGATACGCAGTATTTT.

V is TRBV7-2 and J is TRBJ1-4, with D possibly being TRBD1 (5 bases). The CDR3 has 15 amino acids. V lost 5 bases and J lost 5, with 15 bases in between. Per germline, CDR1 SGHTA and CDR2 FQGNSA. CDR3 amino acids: CASSQNRPGNEKLFF. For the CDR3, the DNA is TGTGCCAGCAGCCAAAACAGGCCCGGGAATGAAAAACTGTTTTTT.

Here the CDR3 reads CASTQLYGYTF. The CDR3 DNA is TGTGCCAGCACACAGCTCTATGGCTACACCTTC. V and J are TRBV2 and TRBJ1-2; D is unresolved. Germline V gives CDR1 SNHLY, CDR2 FYNNEI. V was trimmed by 7 bases and J by 4 bases, leaving 7 bases between them. CDR3 length: 11 amino acids.